This TCR beta chain was recorded in a study of blood T cell repertoires in COVID-19. At the level of the study: Researchers got acute and convalescent COVID-19 samples from the United States, Italy and Spain. The cDNA or gDNA used as material had been derived from T cells, B-cell-depleted T cells, or PBMCs.

After removal of 4 bases from V and 6 bases from J, the junction contained 7 bases not matched to a gene. The CDR3 is made up of 14 amino acids. The germline gives CDR1 SGHRS, CDR2 YFSETQ. As processed by the authors: Counts of nucleated cells, estimated from reference gene primer amplification, were obtained. Produced via immunoSEQ multiplex PCR; TCRdb's table is partial and in-frame only. From that table come the V and J calls and clone size; the DNA was used to work out D and trimming. There are fewer than 80,000 clones in the sample; approximately 86% occur only once, and approximately 0.93% lies in the top ten.

This clonotype was sampled from a man between 70 and 80 years old with acute or convalescent COVID-19. The sequenced sample consisted of peripheral blood. The chain couples TRBV5-1 to TRBJ1-2; TRBD1 agrees at 9 bases. CDR3: CASSKDRGHDGYTF. CDR3 DNA sequence: TGCGCCAGCAGCAAGGACAGGGGCCATGATGGCTACACCTTC.